This is a list of T cell receptor beta chains from one sample in a study of vaccination and CD4 T cells after COVID-19. For these receptors, no antigen is known. TCRdb processed the PCR reads anew with MiXCR; each CDR3 protein has one entry. The sample lists 15,000 to 18,000 distinct CDR3 sequences; 40% to 60% were seen once. Sequences were derived from CD4+ T cells from blood, cultured in vitro, sampled before SARS-CoV-2 vaccination. Receptors originate from a human donor who had recovered from COVID-19. The CDR3 runs from the conserved cysteine through the conserved F or W. The D gene is left open where the match is weak. Size is omitted from some rows. Given values are once, few, many or a class for expanded clones.

D gene | J gene | clone size | V gene | CDR3 DNA | CDR3 protein
- | TRBJ1-5 | - | TRBV12-3/TRBV12-4 | TGTGCCAGCAGCTTAACAGGCTCCCAGCATTTT | CASSLTGSQHF
- | TRBJ1-2 | - | TRBV5-1 | TGCGCCAGCAGCTTTTTTACAGACTATGGCTACACCTTC | CASSFFTDYGYTF
- | TRBJ1-5 | - | TRBV21-1 | TGTGCCAGCAAAGGGACCCGCGAGATCAATCAGCCCCAGCATTTT | CASKGTREINQPQHF
- | TRBJ2-5 | few | TRBV20-1 | TGCAGTGCTAGGGGGGGGCTCGGTGAGACCCAGTACTTC | CSARGGLGETQYF
TRBD1 | TRBJ2-5 | - | TRBV12-3/TRBV12-4 | TGTGCCAGCAGTTTAGGGGACAGGGACCAAGAGACCCAGTACTTC | CASSLGDRDQETQYF
TRBD1 | TRBJ1-1 | - | TRBV19 | TGTGCCAGTCGGGGGGCAGGGGGCTTAAGCACTGAAGCTTTCTTT | CASRGAGGLSTEAFF
- | TRBJ2-7 | - | TRBV6-1 | TGTGCCAGCACCTCTGGGATCGGGCAGCAGTACTTC | CASTSGIGQQYF
- | TRBJ1-1 | - | TRBV18 | TGTGCCAGCTCACCACCGACGACGGGCACTGAAGCTTTCTTT | CASSPPTTGTEAFF
- | TRBJ2-3 | - | TRBV28 | TGTGCCAGCAGGGGAGGTACAGAGGATACGCAGTATTTT | CASRGGTEDTQYF
- | TRBJ2-7 | few | TRBV12-3/TRBV12-4 | TGTGCCAGCAGTTTGTGGGCCTACGAGCAGTACTTC | CASSLWAYEQYF
- | TRBJ2-3 | - | TRBV9 | TGTGCCAGCAGCGTAGGCATCCAAGCCACAGATACGCAGTATTTT | CASSVGIQATDTQYF
TRBD2 | TRBJ2-2 | - | TRBV5-4 | TGTGCCAGCAGCTTGGGCGGGAGTAGTACCGGGGAGCTGTTTTTT | CASSLGGSSTGELFF
TRBD2 | TRBJ2-3 | - | TRBV7-9 | TGTGCCAGCAGCAACAGCGGGAGAGGTTTTACAGATACGCAGTATTTT | CASSNSGRGFTDTQYF
- | TRBJ2-3 | few | TRBV20-1 | TGCAGTGGGGGGGATGCAGATACGCAGTATTTT | CSGGDADTQYF
- | TRBJ2-7 | - | TRBV7-9 | TGTGCCAGCAGCTTAGCAGGGATATCCTACGAGCAGTACTTC | CASSLAGISYEQYF
- | TRBJ2-1 | medium-sized | TRBV27 | TGTGCCAGCAGCCCCGGGCCTCTCCCGCGGGGTGGGTTCTTC | CASSPGPLPRGGFF
- | TRBJ1-5 | few | TRBV2 | TGTGCCAGCAGTGAGGCAGGCCAGTTTCCCCAGCATTTT | CASSEAGQFPQHF
- | TRBJ2-2 | - | TRBV15 | TGTGCCACCAGCCGGACAGGGAGGGACACCGGGGAGCTGTTTTTT | CATSRTGRDTGELFF
- | TRBJ1-5 | few | TRBV12-3/TRBV12-4 | TGTGCCAGCAGGGCCGGTTCCGGGAATAGCAATCAGCCCCAGCATTTT | CASRAGSGNSNQPQHF
TRBD2 | TRBJ2-1 | once | TRBV6-5 | TGTGCCAGCAGTTCCGGACCTGGGGCTAGCGGCAATGAGCAGTTCTTC | CASSSGPGASGNEQFF
- | TRBJ2-7 | - | TRBV7-9 | TGTGCCAGCAGCTTAGCTCTTTCTGCCTACGAGCAGTACTTC | CASSLALSAYEQYF
TRBD1 | TRBJ1-5 | - | TRBV7-8 | TGTGCCAGCAGCTTAGCAGGACAGGGAGATCAGCCCCAGCATTTT | CASSLAGQGDQPQHF
TRBD2 | TRBJ2-5 | few | TRBV7-2 | TGTGCCAGCAGCTTAGGGGCGCTAGCGGGAGTTATAGGGCTCCAAGAGACCCAGTACTTC | CASSLGALAGVIGLQETQYF
TRBD2 | TRBJ2-1 | - | TRBV20-1 | TGCAGTGCTAGACTAGCGGGAGGGCCCATGGTGCCCGCGGTCTTC | CSARLAGGPMVPAVF
- | TRBJ2-5 | few | TRBV12-3/TRBV12-4 | TGTGCCAGCAGCCCCGGACAGCTCCAAGAGACCCAGTACTTC | CASSPGQLQETQYF
TRBD1 | TRBJ2-7 | - | TRBV28 | TGTGTCAGCAGCTATCCTCCTTCGACAGGGAACCCCTACGAGCAGTACTTC | CVSSYPPSTGNPYEQYF
- | TRBJ1-3 | - | TRBV12-3/TRBV12-4 | TGTGCCAGCACTATAACCGGGGGAAACACCATATATTTT | CASTITGGNTIYF
TRBD1 | TRBJ2-7 | few | TRBV2 | TGTGCCAGCAGTGAAGCTTTTTGGACAGGGGTCACTAAAAACTCCTACGAGCAGTACTTC | CASSEAFWTGVTKNSYEQYF
TRBD2 | TRBJ2-2 | - | TRBV7-9 | TGTGCCAGCAGCTCTCCGGGACTAGATGGCAACGGGGAGCTGTTTTTT | CASSSPGLDGNGELFF
- | TRBJ1-1 | - | TRBV30 | TGTGCCTGGCGGGGGAACACTGAAGCTTTCTTT | CAWRGNTEAFF
TRBD2 | TRBJ2-1 | once | TRBV20-1 | TGCAGTGCTAGAGGGACTAGCGATTGGAATGAGCAGTTCTTC | CSARGTSDWNEQFF
TRBD2 | TRBJ2-3 | - | TRBV6-2/TRBV6-3 | TGTGCCAGCAGTTGGGGACTAGCGGGAGGACAGGATACGCAGTATTTT | CASSWGLAGGQDTQYF
- | TRBJ2-3 | once | TRBV7-9 | TGTGCCAGCAGGCCCCTTGCTAGCACAGATACGCAGTATTTT | CASRPLASTDTQYF
TRBD1 | TRBJ2-5 | - | TRBV5-1 | TGCGCCAGCAGCAAAAAAGCCGGTGGGACAGGAACTCAAGAGACCCAGTACTTC | CASSKKAGGTGTQETQYF
- | TRBJ2-7 | few | TRBV5-4 | TGTGCCAGCAGCTTGGGGTTGTTGGGGGGAGGCGACGAGCAGTACTTC | CASSLGLLGGGDEQYF
- | TRBJ2-7 | - | TRBV2 | TGTGCCTGCCAGAGCGGCAGGGGTTCTTACGAGCAGTACTTC | CACQSGRGSYEQYF
TRBD2 | TRBJ2-7 | - | TRBV20-1 | TGCAGTGCTAGAGATCGCGGGAGACGCTACGAGCAGTACTTC | CSARDRGRRYEQYF
TRBD2 | TRBJ2-5 | - | TRBV5-1 | TGCGCCAGCAGCTTGCTTGGGGGGAGGGAAGAGACCCAGTACTTC | CASSLLGGREETQYF
TRBD2 | TRBJ2-1 | few | TRBV7-2 | TGTGCCAGCAGCTTAGGTCCAGCGGGAAGGGCTGAGCAGTTCTTC | CASSLGPAGRAEQFF
TRBD1 | TRBJ2-2 | few | TRBV27 | TGTGCCAGCAGTATACAGGACAGGGCTAACCGAGGGGAGCTGTTTTTT | CASSIQDRANRGELFF
- | TRBJ2-3 | few | TRBV20-1 | TGCAGTGGAGGAGGCGTTACAGATACGCAGTATTTT | CSGGGVTDTQYF
- | TRBJ2-7 | - | TRBV27 | TGTGCCAGCAGTTTAGGACAGAAGAGCTCCTACGAGCAGTACTTC | CASSLGQKSSYEQYF
- | TRBJ1-1 | few | TRBV15 | TGTGCCACCCAATCGGGTTGGGCTGAAGCTTTCTTT | CATQSGWAEAFF
TRBD2 | TRBJ2-2 | - | TRBV27 | TGTGCCAGCAGCCGAACGGGACTAGCGGGAGAGGGGAGGACCGGGGAGCTGTTTTTT | CASSRTGLAGEGRTGELFF
TRBD1 | TRBJ1-1 | - | TRBV12-3/TRBV12-4 | TGTGCCAGCAGCTCGAGGACAGGACGGCACACTGAAGCTTTCTTT | CASSSRTGRHTEAFF
- | TRBJ2-7 | - | TRBV20-1 | TGCAGTGCTAACTTCCGGGGGGGACAGGCCTCCTACGAGCAGTACTTC | CSANFRGGQASYEQYF
- | TRBJ2-1 | - | TRBV15 | TGTGCCACCAGCAGAGCAGTTGGAGGAGGGGGGAATGAGCAGTTCTTC | CATSRAVGGGGNEQFF
- | TRBJ1-5 | - | TRBV6-1 | TGTGCCAGCAGTGAAGCGGTAGGGCAGCCCCAGCATTTT | CASSEAVGQPQHF
- | TRBJ2-3 | - | TRBV20-1 | TGCAGTGGCAGGAACACAGATACGCAGTATTTT | CSGRNTDTQYF
TRBD1 | TRBJ1-2 | - | TRBV7-9 | TGTGCCAGCAGCTCCCGGGACAGGGGGCAAGACTCCGTCGGCTATGGCTACACCTTC | CASSSRDRGQDSVGYGYTF
TRBD1 | TRBJ1-1 | - | TRBV30 | TGTGCCTGGAATCCGACAGGGAGGACTGAAGCTTTCTTT | CAWNPTGRTEAFF
- | TRBJ1-1 | - | TRBV18 | TGTGCCAGCACCAGGAACACCGGGGCCGCCGGCGGCACTGAAGCTTTCTTT | CASTRNTGAAGGTEAFF
- | TRBJ1-2 | few | TRBV25-1 | TGTGCCAGCAGTGAGGTAGGAGGGGCTGGAAGAGGCTACACCTTC | CASSEVGGAGRGYTF
- | TRBJ2-1 | few | TRBV20-1 | TGCAGTGCCGCCAGACTAGTGTACTACAATGAGCAGTTCTTC | CSAARLVYYNEQFF
- | TRBJ1-1 | - | TRBV10-3 | TGTGCCATCAGTCCCCTAGGCGCGGACGACACTGAAGCTTTCTTT | CAISPLGADDTEAFF
TRBD1 | TRBJ2-5 | few | TRBV5-6 | TGTGCCAGCACCATGTTAAGGGGGCGAGAGACCCAGTACTTC | CASTMLRGRETQYF
- | TRBJ1-5 | - | TRBV5-5 | TGTGCCAGCAGCCCAACGATATACACAAATAGCAATCAGCCCCAGCATTTT | CASSPTIYTNSNQPQHF
- | TRBJ1-6 | few | TRBV30 | TGTGCCTGGAGTGTACGGGGAATGAATTCACCCCTCCACTTT | CAWSVRGMNSPLHF
TRBD1 | TRBJ1-5 | - | TRBV2 | TGTGCCAGCCGCTACGGACAGGGTAGCAATCAGCCCCAGCATTTT | CASRYGQGSNQPQHF